The 3 T cell receptor beta chains presented below share a single source sample, sequenced in a study of cytomegalovirus exposure and HLA in healthy donors. PCR was performed using 60 Vbeta and 13 Jbeta primers. Repertoires were generated with immunoSEQ multiplex PCR, while TCRdb's copy carries only in-frame clones and drops some. The sample table sets out 180,000 or so clones. Sequencing was carried out using PBMCs. These TCRs come from a boy younger than 18 in good health and CMV-seronegative.

For the CDR3, the DNA is TGTGCCAGCAGCCAAGAGACAGGTGCGGCACCCCTCCACTTT. The encoded protein is CASSQETGAAPLHF. The genes are TRBV14 and TRBJ1-6; tentative D call: TRBD1 (6 bases). Germline CDR1 is SGHDN and CDR2 is FVKESK. The length of the CDR3 is 14 residues. V was cut by 0 bases and J by 11 bases, with 11 bases left in between.

CDR3 nucleotides: TGTGCCAGCAGCTTAACCCGCGGGGAAGGACAGCCCCAGCATTTT. Translating it yields CASSLTRGEGQPQHF. V gene TRBV7-6 combines with J gene TRBJ1-5; D gene ambiguous. V lost 2 bases, J lost 7 bases, and 15 bases lay in between. CDR3 length equals 15 residues. The germline V gene encodes CDR1 SGHVS and CDR2 FNYEAQ.

The chain uses TRBV6-5 and TRBJ2-5, with a possible D match to TRBD2 (6 bases). The assigned J gene may be wrong: the sequence end matches TRBJ2-7 better. CDR1 is MNHEY and CDR2 is SVGAGI in the germline V gene. This CDR3 has 14 residues. Here the CDR3 reads CASSYSSGHYEQYF. CDR3 DNA sequence: TGTGCCAGCAGTTACTCGAGCGGGCACTACGAGCAGTACTTC.